The 16 T cell receptor beta chains below all came from one sample that was sequenced in a study of T cell repertoires in cytomegalovirus infection (dated by TCRdb to the late 2010s). For sequencing, an Illumina HiSeq 1500 was employed. The raw public reads went through TCRdb reprocessing: fastp at Q25, MiXCR clone calling, in-frame beta chains kept. Each entry merges the rows of one CDR3 protein and shows their most common DNA and genes. The sample table contains about 600,000 distinct CDR3 sequences; only one count was recorded for roughly 24% of them. Jointly, the top ten make up roughly 8% of the sample. The source material was CD8+ T cells from PBMCs. These receptors were collected from a human donor in good health (CMV status not recorded). Some clones in this sample may be carry-over from other donors' samples.

In its sample, this clonotype was seen a few times. The chain employs TRBV29-1 and TRBJ2-5; a possible D gene is TRBD1 (5 bases). The ends were cut back, 1 base at V and 1 base at J, with 10 bases in the middle. Germline values: CDR1 SQVTM, CDR2 ANQGSEA. The CDR3 has 14 residues. CDR3 residues: CSVEGRASQETQYF. The CDR3 DNA follows: TGCAGCGTTGAAGGCAGGGCCTCCCAAGAGACCCAGTACTTC.

The chain carries TRBV7-9 and TRBJ1-1, with TRBD1 identical over 10 bases. Losses at the gene ends were 5 bases for V and 6 bases for J; bases not matched to a gene: 12. Looked up from germline, CDR1 is SEHNR and CDR2 is FQNEAQ (reference sequence). The CDR3 has 16 residues. CDR3 amino acids: CASSITPGQGTPEAFF. CDR3 bases: TGTGCCAGCAGCATTACGCCGGGACAGGGGACCCCTGAAGCTTTCTTT.

This clonotype was recorded a few times. CDR3 residues: CASSLDSPSDEQYF. The CDR3 nucleotides read TGCGCCAGCAGCTTGGACAGTCCCTCGGACGAGCAGTACTTC. This sequence joins TRBV5-1 and TRBJ2-7; no reliable D call. The V gene lost 0 bases and the J gene lost 5 bases, with 12 bases spanning the gap. The CDR3 has 14 amino acids. CDR1 and CDR2 (germline): SGHRS, YFSETQ.

V is TRBV28 and J is TRBJ1-2, with 8 bases lining up with TRBD1. The trim removed 2 bases at V and 7 bases at J, leaving 9 bases unmatched. Germline V gene lookup returns CDR1 MDHEN and CDR2 SYDVKM. This CDR3 has 15 amino acids. The CDR3 DNA reads as TGTGCCAGCAGTTTACTTGACAGGGGAGACTTTGGCTACACCTTC. Protein: CASSLLDRGDFGYTF.

This clonotype was detected only a few times. Its ends do not fully match the called genes, so a read error is possible. This chain links TRBV6-1 with TRBJ2-1; 12 positions match TRBD2. The germline V gene encodes CDR1 MNHNS and CDR2 SASEGT. CDR3 size: 14 residues. The CDR3 DNA reads TGTGCCAGCAGTTACGAGGCTAGCGGGGGGGACGCCTCCTTC. It is translated as CASSYEASGGDASF.

The chain has TRBV29-1 and TRBJ2-6; the D is unclear. Per germline, CDR1 SQVTM and CDR2 ANQGSEA. Trimming shortened V by 4 bases and J by 2 bases, and 0 bases separated the two germline ends. The CDR3 spans 11 residues. CDR3 nucleotides: TGCAGCGTTGCTGGGGCCAACGTCCTGACTTTC. Translated, it gives CSVAGANVLTF.

The rearrangement joins TRBV28 to TRBJ1-5; 7 nucleotides match TRBD1. Germline V CDR1 and CDR2: MDHEN, SYDVKM. The CDR3 is 18 amino acids. The V gene end was trimmed by 5 bases and the J gene end by 2 bases; junction bases not matched to a gene: 15. The CDR3 nucleotides read TGTGCCAGCAGTACGAGCCGTAGACAGGGTCGGGGCAATCAGCCCCAGCATTTT. Translation gives CASSTSRRQGRGNQPQHF.

The chain combines TRBV28 with TRBJ2-7; the D gene is possibly TRBD1 (5 bases). V was clipped by 7 bases and J by 4 bases, with 17 bases between them. Per germline, CDR1 MDHEN and CDR2 SYDVKM. The CDR3 extends over 14 amino acids. This CDR3 is CASNEQGEGYEQYF. CDR3 nucleotide sequence: TGTGCCAGCAATGAGCAGGGCGAAGGGTACGAGCAGTACTTC.

This clonotype was recorded many times. The rearrangement uses TRBV28 and TRBJ2-1; 8 bases fit TRBD1. CDR1 is MDHEN, CDR2 SYDVKM, per germline. The CDR3 has 14 amino acids. The junction had 3 bases not matched to a gene; V was cut back by 4 bases and J by 4 bases. CDR3 region: CASSWQGAYNEQFF. In DNA, the CDR3 is TGTGCCAGCAGTTGGCAGGGGGCTTACAATGAGCAGTTCTTC.

This clonotype was recorded many times. V is TRBV7-8 and J is TRBJ2-1, with unresolved D. The CDR3 runs 16 residues. The germline gives CDR1 SGHVS, CDR2 FQNEAQ. V was trimmed by 0 bases and J by 8 bases, leaving 17 bases between them. CDR3 nucleotides: TGTGCCAGCAGCTTAGCGCTGGCAGGCCGGGCGGATGAGCAGTTCTTC. It encodes CASSLALAGRADEQFF.

This clonotype came up once. The chain uses TRBV27 and TRBJ2-1, with D maybe TRBD2 (5 bases). The CDR3 covers 12 residues. V shed 5 bases and J shed 9 bases, with 11 bases lying between them. Germline CDR1 reads MNHEY; CDR2 reads SMNVEV (reference sequence). Here the CDR3 reads CASSATGVEQFF. CDR3 DNA: TGTGCCAGCAGTGCCACCGGGGTTGAGCAGTTCTTC.

This clonotype occurred a few times. The chain is built from TRBV6-5 and TRBJ1-1; D possibly corresponds to TRBD1 (5 bases). Looked up from germline, CDR1 is MNHEY and CDR2 is SVGAGI. The CDR3 covers 14 residues. V was trimmed by 0 bases and J by 3 bases, leaving 8 bases between them. CDR3 nucleotide sequence: TGTGCCAGCAGTTACTCTGAGGGGTACACTGAAGCTTTCTTT. Protein sequence: CASSYSEGYTEAFF.

The sample holds a few counts of this clonotype. The chain is built from TRBV28 and TRBJ2-5, with D tentatively TRBD1 (6 bases). V lost 5 bases and J lost 1, with 14 bases in between. CDR1 is MDHEN and CDR2 is SYDVKM in the germline V gene. The CDR3 length is 15 residues. The CDR3 DNA reads TGTGCCAGCAGTGTCCTAGGGGGTGCCCAAGAGACCCAGTACTTC. It is translated as CASSVLGGAQETQYF.

The chain links TRBV15 to TRBJ2-7; 8 bases agree with TRBD1. This CDR3 is built from 14 residues. Germline trimming cut 5 bases from V and 1 base from J; bases unmatched to any gene: 4. Germline lookup yields CDR1 LNHNV and CDR2 YYDKDF (reference sequence). The CDR3 region has the DNA TGTGCCACCAGCGGGGGGACAGGTTCCTACGAGCAGTACTTC. Translated, it gives CATSGGTGSYEQYF.

J is TRBJ2-7 and V is TRBV5-6; 8 positions agree with TRBD2. The trim removed 4 bases at V and 5 bases at J, leaving 8 bases unmatched. The length of the CDR3 is 14 residues. Germline V gives CDR1 SGHDT, CDR2 YYEEEE. The CDR3 region is CASSAGGDPNEQYV. CDR3 nucleotides: TGTGCCAGCAGCGCCGGGGGGGACCCGAACGAGCAGTACGTC.

The J gene is TRBJ2-7, the V gene TRBV5-6; TRBD2 matches 11 bases. The CDR3 is 16 residues long. Per germline, CDR1 SGHDT and CDR2 YYEEEE. Trimming cost V 10 bases and J 0 bases; bases outside gene matches: 12. The DNA for the CDR3 is TGTGCCCGCATCCTTCCTAGCGGGGGGAACTCCTACGAGCAGTACTTC. This gives the protein CARILPSGGNSYEQYF.